The text below deals with one T cell receptor beta chain. This sample was taken from a study of blood T cell repertoires in COVID-19. Across the whole study: Italy, Spain and the United States were the sources of the convalescent and acute COVID-19 samples. Sample material is recorded as cDNA or gDNA derived from T cells, B-cell-depleted T cells, or PBMCs.

The CDR3 is made up of 14 amino acids. V lost 6 bases to trimming and J lost 2 bases, with 16 bases between them. CDR1 and CDR2 from the germline V gene are SQVTM and ANQGSEA. Clones were read by immunoSEQ multiplex PCR, and TCRdb kept only the in-frame ones, dropping some. The repertoire includes 150,000 to 200,000 clones, around 91% of them detected once, and 0.6% to 0.8% sits in the top ten. The rearrangement links TRBV29-1 to TRBJ2-5; the D is unclear. Sequences were obtained from peripheral blood. The sequence was collected from a man over 45 with acute or convalescent COVID-19. DNA for the CDR3: TGCAGCGTCGCTGGGTGGAGTCGACAAGAGACCCAGTACTTC. Amino acid sequence: CSVAGWSRQETQYF.